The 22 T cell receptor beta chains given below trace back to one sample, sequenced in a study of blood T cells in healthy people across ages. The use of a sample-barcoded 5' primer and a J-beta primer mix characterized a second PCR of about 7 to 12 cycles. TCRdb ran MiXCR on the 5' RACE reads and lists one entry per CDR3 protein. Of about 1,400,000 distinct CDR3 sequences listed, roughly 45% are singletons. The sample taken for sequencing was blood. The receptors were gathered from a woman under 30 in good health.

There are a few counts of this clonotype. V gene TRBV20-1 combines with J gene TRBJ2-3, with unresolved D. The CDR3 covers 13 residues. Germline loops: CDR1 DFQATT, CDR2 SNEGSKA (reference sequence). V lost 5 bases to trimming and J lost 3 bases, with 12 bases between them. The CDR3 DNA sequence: TGCAGTGCTGGCGGCCATCAGACAGATACGCAGTATTTT. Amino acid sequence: CSAGGHQTDTQYF.

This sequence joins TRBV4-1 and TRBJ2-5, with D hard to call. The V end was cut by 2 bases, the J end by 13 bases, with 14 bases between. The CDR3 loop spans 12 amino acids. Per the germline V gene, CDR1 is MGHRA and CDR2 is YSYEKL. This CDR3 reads CASSQTLGPLYF. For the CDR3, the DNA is TGCGCCAGCAGCCAAACCCTAGGGCCACTGTACTTC.

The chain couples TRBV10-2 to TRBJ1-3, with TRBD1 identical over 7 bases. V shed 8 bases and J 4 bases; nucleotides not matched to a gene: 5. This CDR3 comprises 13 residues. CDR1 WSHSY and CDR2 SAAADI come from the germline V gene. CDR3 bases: TGCGCCAGCGGTTGGGACAGCGGAAACACCATATATTTT. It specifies CASGWDSGNTIYF.

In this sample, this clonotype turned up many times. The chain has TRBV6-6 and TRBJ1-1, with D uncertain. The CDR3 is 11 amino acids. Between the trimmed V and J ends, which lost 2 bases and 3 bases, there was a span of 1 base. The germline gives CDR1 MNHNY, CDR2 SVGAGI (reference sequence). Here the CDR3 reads CASSYDTEAFF. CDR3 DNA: TGTGCCAGCAGTTACGACACTGAAGCTTTCTTT.

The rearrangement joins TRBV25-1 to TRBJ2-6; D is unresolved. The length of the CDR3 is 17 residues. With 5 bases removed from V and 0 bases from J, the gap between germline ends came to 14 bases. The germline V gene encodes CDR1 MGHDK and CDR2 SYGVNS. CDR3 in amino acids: CASSSRYTTSGANVLTF. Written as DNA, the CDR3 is TGTGCCAGCAGTTCGCGATATACCACCTCTGGGGCCAACGTCCTGACTTTC.

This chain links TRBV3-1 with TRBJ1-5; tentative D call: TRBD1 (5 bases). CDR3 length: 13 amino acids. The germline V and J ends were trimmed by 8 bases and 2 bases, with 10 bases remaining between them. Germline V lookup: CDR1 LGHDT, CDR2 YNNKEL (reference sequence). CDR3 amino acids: CASARGGNQPQHF. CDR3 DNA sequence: TGTGCCAGCGCCCGGGGGGGCAATCAGCCCCAGCATTTT.

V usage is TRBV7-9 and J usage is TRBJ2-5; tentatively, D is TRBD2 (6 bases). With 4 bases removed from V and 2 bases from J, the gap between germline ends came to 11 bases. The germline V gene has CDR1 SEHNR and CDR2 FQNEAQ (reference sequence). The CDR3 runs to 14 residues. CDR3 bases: TGTGCCAGCAGCTCCCGGACTATGCAAGAGACCCAGTACTTC. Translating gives CASSSRTMQETQYF.

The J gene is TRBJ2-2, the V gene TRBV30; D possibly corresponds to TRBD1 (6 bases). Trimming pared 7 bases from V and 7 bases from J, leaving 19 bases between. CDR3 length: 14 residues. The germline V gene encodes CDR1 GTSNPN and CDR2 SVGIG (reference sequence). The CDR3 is CALETGKWGGELFF. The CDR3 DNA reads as TGTGCCTTGGAAACAGGGAAATGGGGCGGGGAGCTGTTTTTT.

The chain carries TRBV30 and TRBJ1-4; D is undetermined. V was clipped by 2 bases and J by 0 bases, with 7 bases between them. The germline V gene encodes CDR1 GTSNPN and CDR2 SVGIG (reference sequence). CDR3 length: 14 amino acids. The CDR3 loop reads CAWSYTATNEKLFF. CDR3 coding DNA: TGTGCCTGGAGTTATACGGCAACTAATGAAAAACTGTTTTTT.

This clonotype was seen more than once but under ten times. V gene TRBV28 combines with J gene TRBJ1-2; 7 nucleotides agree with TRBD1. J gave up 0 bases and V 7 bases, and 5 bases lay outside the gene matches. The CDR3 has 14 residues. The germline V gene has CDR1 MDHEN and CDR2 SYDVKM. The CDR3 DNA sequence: TGTGCCAGCACTCGTGGACAGGCTAACTATGGCTACACCTTC. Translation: CASTRGQANYGYTF.

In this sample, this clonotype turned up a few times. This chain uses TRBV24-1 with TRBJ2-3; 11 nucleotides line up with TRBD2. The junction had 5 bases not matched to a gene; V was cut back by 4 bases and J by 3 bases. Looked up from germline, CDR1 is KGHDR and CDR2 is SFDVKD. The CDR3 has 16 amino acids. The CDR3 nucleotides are TGTGCCACCAGTGACCCCGGGACTAGCGGTACAGATACGCAGTATTTT. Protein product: CATSDPGTSGTDTQYF.

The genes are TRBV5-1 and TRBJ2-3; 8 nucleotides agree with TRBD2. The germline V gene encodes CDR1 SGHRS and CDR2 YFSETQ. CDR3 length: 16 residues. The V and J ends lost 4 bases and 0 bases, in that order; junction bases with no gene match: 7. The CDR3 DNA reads TGCGCCAGCAGCCCAAGCGGGGGCCGCAGCACAGATACGCAGTATTTT. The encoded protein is CASSPSGGRSTDTQYF. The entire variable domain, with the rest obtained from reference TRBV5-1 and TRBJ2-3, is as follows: KAGVTQTPRYLIKTRGQQVTLSCSPISGHRSVSWYQQTPGQGLQFLFEYFSETQRNKGNFPGRFSGRQFSNSRSEMNVSTLELGDSALYLCASSPSGGRSTDTQYFGPGTRLTVL.

The DNA of the CDR3 is TGTGCCACCAGCCTTGACAGGGTTGGCGAGGGCTACACCTTC. Translating gives CATSLDRVGEGYTF. This sequence joins TRBV24-1 and TRBJ1-2; 7 nucleotides line up with TRBD1. Germline V lookup: CDR1 KGHDR, CDR2 SFDVKD. V was pared by 7 bases and J by 8 bases, with 12 bases of the junction left unmatched. The CDR3 covers 14 residues.

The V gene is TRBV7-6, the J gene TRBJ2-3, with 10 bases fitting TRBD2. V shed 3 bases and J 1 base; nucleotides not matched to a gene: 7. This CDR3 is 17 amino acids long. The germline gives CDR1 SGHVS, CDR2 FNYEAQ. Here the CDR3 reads CASSLGSGLAGTDTQYF. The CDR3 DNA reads TGTGCCAGCAGCTTGGGTAGTGGACTAGCGGGCACAGATACGCAGTATTTT.

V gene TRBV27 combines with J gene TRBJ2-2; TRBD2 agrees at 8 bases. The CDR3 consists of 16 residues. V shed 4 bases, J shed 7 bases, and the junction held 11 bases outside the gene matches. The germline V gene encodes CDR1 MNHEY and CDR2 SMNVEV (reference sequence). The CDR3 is CASSSGLAGFSGELFF. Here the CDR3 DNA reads TGTGCCAGCAGTTCAGGACTAGCTGGGTTTAGCGGGGAGCTGTTTTTT.

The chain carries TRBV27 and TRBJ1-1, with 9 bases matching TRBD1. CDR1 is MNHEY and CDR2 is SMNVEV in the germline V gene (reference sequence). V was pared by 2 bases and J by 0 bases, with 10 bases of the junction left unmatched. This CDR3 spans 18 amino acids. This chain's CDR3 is CASSLIPGTGYLNTEAFF. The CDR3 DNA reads TGTGCCAGCAGTTTAATCCCCGGGACAGGGTACTTGAACACTGAAGCTTTCTTT.

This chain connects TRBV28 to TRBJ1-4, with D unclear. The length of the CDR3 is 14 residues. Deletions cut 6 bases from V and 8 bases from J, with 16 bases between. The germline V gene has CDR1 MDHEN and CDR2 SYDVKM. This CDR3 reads CASSDNVAGEKLFF. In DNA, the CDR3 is TGTGCCAGCAGCGACAACGTGGCGGGGGAAAAACTGTTTTTT.

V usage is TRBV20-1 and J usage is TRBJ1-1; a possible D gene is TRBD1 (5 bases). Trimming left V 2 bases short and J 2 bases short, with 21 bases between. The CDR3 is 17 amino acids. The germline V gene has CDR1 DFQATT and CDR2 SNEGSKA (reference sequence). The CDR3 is CSARRGVGRGDNTEAFF. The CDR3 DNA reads TGCAGTGCTAGACGGGGGGTTGGGCGGGGAGACAACACTGAAGCTTTCTTT.

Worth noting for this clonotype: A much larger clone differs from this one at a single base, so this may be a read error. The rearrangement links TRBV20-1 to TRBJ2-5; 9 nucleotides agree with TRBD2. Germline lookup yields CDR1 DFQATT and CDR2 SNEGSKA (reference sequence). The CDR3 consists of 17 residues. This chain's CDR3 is CGARDPRGGRAQETQYF. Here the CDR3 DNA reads TGCGGTGCTAGAGATCCACGGGGCGGGAGGGCCCAAGAGACCCAGTACTTC.

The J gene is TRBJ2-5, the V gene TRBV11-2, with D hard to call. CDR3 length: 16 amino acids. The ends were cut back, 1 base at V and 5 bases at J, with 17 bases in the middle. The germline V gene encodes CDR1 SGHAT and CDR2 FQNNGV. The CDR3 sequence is CASSLGVSPAGETQYF. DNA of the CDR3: TGTGCCAGCAGCTTAGGAGTATCCCCGGCCGGGGAGACCCAGTACTTC.

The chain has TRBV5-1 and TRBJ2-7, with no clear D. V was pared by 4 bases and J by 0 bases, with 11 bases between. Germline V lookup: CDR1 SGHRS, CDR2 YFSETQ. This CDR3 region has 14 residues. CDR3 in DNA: TGCGCCAGCAGCCCGACCCTTTACTCCTACGAGCAGTACTTC. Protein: CASSPTLYSYEQYF.

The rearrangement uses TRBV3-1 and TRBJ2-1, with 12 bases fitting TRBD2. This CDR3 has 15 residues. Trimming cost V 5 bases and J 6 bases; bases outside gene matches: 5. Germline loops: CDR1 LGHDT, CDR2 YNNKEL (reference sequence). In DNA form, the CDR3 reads TGTGCCAGCAGCGCCGGGACTAGCGGGCGCAATGAGCAGTTCTTC. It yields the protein CASSAGTSGRNEQFF.